The 27 T cell receptor beta chains below come from one sample, sequenced in a study of shared clonotypes between healthy human individuals. Assay: immunoSEQ multiplex PCR; the TCRdb copy retains only in-frame clones and omits some. Of about 2.1 million clones listed, about 93% were seen once; the top ten hold about 1.5%. Naive CD8 cells comprised CD45RO-negative, CCR7-positively selected cells, excluding terminally differentiated effector memory CD45RA+ cells. The sample comprised naive CD8+ T cells from PBMCs. Every receptor here comes from a man aged 18 to 35 in good health. Some clones in this sample may be carry-over from other donors' samples.

J is TRBJ2-7 and V is TRBV6-1, with D maybe TRBD1 (5 bases). The V end lost 7 bases, the J end lost 0 bases, and 10 bases lay between the germline ends. Germline V gene lookup returns CDR1 MNHNS and CDR2 SASEGT. The CDR3 totals 13 residues. This CDR3 reads CASKRGSSYEQYF. DNA of the CDR3: TGTGCCAGCAAAAGGGGCAGCTCCTACGAGCAGTACTTC.

The chain couples TRBV9 to TRBJ1-2, with 10 bases identical to TRBD1. CDR3 length: 17 residues. Germline trimming cut 3 bases from V and 3 bases from J; bases unmatched to any gene: 11. CDR1 SGDLS and CDR2 YYNGEE come from the germline V gene. The CDR3 reads CASSADRTGGTHYGYTF. CDR3 nucleotides: TGTGCCAGCAGCGCGGACCGGACAGGGGGTACCCACTATGGCTACACCTTC. Supplemented by reference TRBV9 and TRBJ1-2, the full variable domain reads DSGVTQTPKHLITATGQRVTLRCSPRSGDLSVYWYQQSLDQGLQFLIQYYNGEERAKGNILERFSAQQFPDLHSELNLSSLELGDSALYFCASSADRTGGTHYGYTFGSGTRLTVV.

The gene calls are TRBV9 and TRBJ1-2, with D perhaps TRBD1 (6 bases). The CDR3 sequence is 14 residues long. Germline-derived CDR1 and CDR2 are SGDLS and YYNGEE. Trimming pared 0 bases from V and 4 bases from J, leaving 10 bases between. The CDR3 here is CASSVEGGSYGYTF. Written as DNA, the CDR3 is TGTGCCAGCAGCGTAGAGGGGGGGAGCTATGGCTACACCTTC.

The chain uses TRBV19 and TRBJ1-2; D may be TRBD1 (5 bases). CDR1 and CDR2 from the germline V gene are LNHDA and SQIVND (reference sequence). The V gene lost 2 bases and the J gene lost 2 bases, with 12 bases spanning the gap. The CDR3 runs 15 residues. CDR3 in DNA: TGTGCCAGTAGTATAAACAGGTTCCTAAACTATGGCTACACCTTC. Translated: CASSINRFLNYGYTF.

The chain uses TRBV6-6 and TRBJ2-1; D gene uncertain. Germline CDR1 reads MNHNY; CDR2 reads SVGAGI (reference sequence). V was shortened by 0 bases and J by 7 bases, with 13 bases between the two germline ends. The CDR3 spans 15 residues. The CDR3 bases are TGTGCCAGCAGTTACTCGATATCTCCCCATAATGAGCAGTTCTTC. Translation: CASSYSISPHNEQFF.

This clone has just a few counts. The chain links TRBV30 to TRBJ2-1; the D is unclear. The CDR3 totals 13 residues. Per the germline V gene, CDR1 is GTSNPN and CDR2 is SVGIG (reference sequence). V was trimmed by 0 bases and J by 6 bases, leaving 9 bases between them. The CDR3 coding sequence is TGTGCCTGGAGTGTACTGGCCTCCAATGAGCAGTTCTTC. It codes for CAWSVLASNEQFF.

This chain connects TRBV7-8 to TRBJ1-1; D is undetermined. Germline V CDR1 and CDR2: SGHVS, FQNEAQ. The CDR3 sequence is 13 residues long. V was trimmed by 5 bases and J by 5 bases, leaving 12 bases between them. The CDR3 DNA reads as TGTGCCAGCAGCATCCCAGGAGGTACTGAAGCTTTCTTT. It yields the protein CASSIPGGTEAFF.

The chain combines TRBV7-9 with TRBJ1-1; D uncertain. From germline, CDR1 is SEHNR and CDR2 FQNEAQ (reference sequence). This CDR3 contains 13 residues. Trimming took off 3 bases at V and 3 bases at J, with 8 bases between the two ends. The CDR3 here is CASSLLSYTEAFF. The DNA of the CDR3 is TGTGCCAGCAGCTTGTTGAGCTACACTGAAGCTTTCTTT.

This clone has just one count. This sequence joins TRBV11-2 and TRBJ2-3; unclear D gene. Germline V CDR1 and CDR2: SGHAT, FQNNGV. CDR3 size: 13 residues. V lost 5 bases to trimming and J lost 4 bases, with 10 bases between them. The CDR3 is CASSQDDADTQYF. CDR3 DNA: TGTGCCAGCAGCCAGGACGACGCAGATACGCAGTATTTT.

The chain links TRBV7-8 to TRBJ1-5; 7 bases are shared with TRBD1. The CDR3 runs 17 residues. Germline CDR1 SGHVS, CDR2 FQNEAQ. V shed 5 bases, J shed 6 bases, and the junction held 16 bases outside the gene matches. CDR3 sequence (DNA): TGTGCCAGCAGCCCCAGAGAGGGGGCTATCCGGGTTCAGCCCCAGCATTTT. It specifies CASSPREGAIRVQPQHF.

The count of this clone is one. Other DNA sequences of this sample code for an identical CDR3. J is TRBJ2-1 and V is TRBV5-6; no reliable D call. The CDR3 totals 12 residues. V lost 0 bases and J lost 7, with 5 bases in between. Looked up from germline, CDR1 is SGHDT and CDR2 is YYEEEE. In DNA form, the CDR3 reads TGTGCCAGCAGCTTGGGCTTGAATGAGCAGTTCTTC. This codes for CASSLGLNEQFF.

V and J are TRBV7-2 and TRBJ2-5, with D possibly TRBD2 on 5 matching bases. Germline CDR1 and CDR2: SGHTA and FQGNSA. Trimming pared 4 bases from V and 4 bases from J, leaving 10 bases between. This CDR3 has 13 residues. DNA of the CDR3: TGTGCCAGCAGCTATAGCGCCCGAGAGACCCAGTACTTC. Translated: CASSYSARETQYF.

This chain connects TRBV7-2 to TRBJ1-4; D ambiguous. CDR3 length: 13 residues. V was shortened by 4 bases and J by 0 bases, with 3 bases between the two germline ends. Germline assignment: CDR1 SGHTA and CDR2 FQGNSA. The CDR3: CASSWTTNEKLFF. The CDR3 bases are TGTGCCAGCAGCTGGACAACTAATGAAAAACTGTTTTTT.

This clone was recorded once. The chain carries TRBV27 and TRBJ2-7; a weak D match, TRBD2 (5 bases). V lost 4 bases to trimming and J lost 4 bases, with 11 bases between them. The CDR3 is made up of 13 amino acids. CDR1 is MNHEY, CDR2 SMNVEV, per germline (reference sequence). CDR3 nucleotide sequence: TGTGCCAGCAGTTCGGGAAGCGTTTACGAGCAGTACTTC. Its translation is CASSSGSVYEQYF.

The chain is built from TRBV5-1 and TRBJ2-7; unclear D gene. Trimming removed 1 base at V and 3 bases at J, with 8 bases between. The germline CDR1 and CDR2 sequences are SGHRS and YFSETQ. The CDR3 has 13 residues. The CDR3 here is CASSLRTGYEQYF. CDR3 nucleotides: TGCGCCAGCAGCTTGCGGACGGGCTACGAGCAGTACTTC.

V usage is TRBV10-3 and J usage is TRBJ2-1; TRBD2 agrees at 7 bases. V gave up 4 bases and J gave up 4 bases; unmatched junction bases: 4. CDR1 and CDR2 from the germline V gene are ENHRY and SYGVKD. The CDR3 is 14 residues long. CDR3 amino acids: CAISVERGYNEQFF. Written as DNA, the CDR3 is TGTGCCATCAGTGTGGAGCGGGGTTACAATGAGCAGTTCTTC.

The sample holds a few counts of this clone. This rearrangement joins TRBV28 to TRBJ1-1; D is ambiguous. This CDR3 spans 12 amino acids. The germline gives CDR1 MDHEN, CDR2 SYDVKM. The V gene lost 10 bases and the J gene lost 1 base, with 10 bases spanning the gap. CDR3 protein: CAIRVGNTEAFF. The CDR3 bases are TGTGCCATACGCGTAGGGAACACTGAAGCTTTCTTT.

The chain uses TRBV29-1 and TRBJ2-7; TRBD1 might be the D (5 bases). CDR3 length equals 13 residues. In germline, CDR1 is SQVTM, CDR2 ANQGSEA. Trimming took off 2 bases at V and 2 bases at J, with 10 bases between the two ends. CDR3 bases: TGCAGCGTTGAACAGGGCCAACCCTACGAGCAGTACTTC. Amino acids: CSVEQGQPYEQYF.

The chain is built from TRBV5-1 and TRBJ2-1, with D possibly matching TRBD2 (5 bases). This CDR3 contains 12 residues. Per the germline V gene, CDR1 is SGHRS and CDR2 is YFSETQ. Trimming took off 0 bases at V and 7 bases at J, with 5 bases between the two ends. CDR3 sequence reads: CASSLVANEQFF. Written as DNA, the CDR3 is TGCGCCAGCAGCTTGGTAGCGAATGAGCAGTTCTTC.

This clone has a handful of counts. V and J are TRBV10-1 and TRBJ2-1; TRBD2 matches at 13 bases. Trimming at V came to 4 bases and at J to 7 bases, leaving 7 bases not matched to a gene. This CDR3 is built from 16 residues. Germline V gives CDR1 WNHNN, CDR2 SYGVQD (reference sequence). CDR3: CASSAHTSGRANEQFF. The CDR3 DNA sequence: TGCGCCAGCAGTGCCCATACTAGCGGGAGGGCGAATGAGCAGTTCTTC.

CDR3 bases: TGTGCCAGCAGTGGCCCGGGACATCCCGGGGAGCAGTACTTC. This sequence encodes CASSGPGHPGEQYF. The chain uses TRBV27 and TRBJ2-7; a possible D gene is TRBD1 (6 bases). Trimming removed 5 bases from V and 7 bases from J, with 18 bases in between. CDR1 is MNHEY and CDR2 is SMNVEV in the germline V gene (reference sequence). This CDR3 is 14 amino acids long.

The V gene is TRBV4-2, the J gene TRBJ1-2, with a tentative D call TRBD1 (5 bases). This CDR3 contains 19 residues. Germline CDR1 LGHNA, CDR2 YNFKEQ. V was clipped by 1 base and J by 2 bases, with 23 bases between them. The chain's CDR3 is CASSQAPLITDTSNYGYTF. The CDR3 region has the DNA TGTGCCAGCAGCCAAGCCCCATTGATCACGGACACTTCAAACTATGGCTACACCTTC.

This clone showed up just once. The chain carries TRBV9 and TRBJ2-3; possibly TRBD2 for D (6 bases). This CDR3 has 16 amino acids. CDR1 SGDLS and CDR2 YYNGEE come from the germline V gene. V was shortened by 0 bases and J by 0 bases, with 11 bases between the two germline ends. The CDR3 loop is CASSVEAGLSTDTQYF. CDR3 sequence (DNA): TGTGCCAGCAGCGTAGAAGCGGGTCTAAGCACAGATACGCAGTATTTT. Full variable domain (rest looked up from reference TRBV9 and TRBJ2-3): DSGVTQTPKHLITATGQRVTLRCSPRSGDLSVYWYQQSLDQGLQFLIQYYNGEERAKGNILERFSAQQFPDLHSELNLSSLELGDSALYFCASSVEAGLSTDTQYFGPGTRLTVL.

This chain connects TRBV27 to TRBJ2-1; D remains ambiguous. V gave up 1 base and J gave up 4 bases, with 14 bases separating them. Germline lookup yields CDR1 MNHEY and CDR2 SMNVEV (reference sequence). This CDR3 has 16 residues. This CDR3 is CASSLYLPDRYNEQFF. In DNA form, the CDR3 reads TGTGCCAGCAGTTTATATCTCCCCGACCGGTACAATGAGCAGTTCTTC.

The rearrangement links TRBV6-1 to TRBJ1-1, with D unclear. Germline CDR1 MNHNS, CDR2 SASEGT. The length of the CDR3 is 13 residues. V dropped 5 bases and J dropped 7 bases, with 14 bases sitting between them. This CDR3 reads CASSSPRAGEAFF. The CDR3 DNA is TGTGCCAGCAGTTCTCCGAGGGCCGGTGAAGCTTTCTTT.

This clone has more than one count but fewer than ten. The chain carries TRBV9 and TRBJ1-5, with no clear D. In germline, CDR1 is SGDLS, CDR2 YYNGEE. The CDR3 totals 14 residues. Trimming cost V 0 bases and J 4 bases, with 8 bases left between them. The CDR3 region is CASSVGAENQPQHF. As DNA, the CDR3 is TGTGCCAGCAGCGTAGGGGCAGAGAATCAGCCCCAGCATTTT.

The chain is built from TRBV10-3 and TRBJ2-7, with 10 positions matching TRBD2. Germline assignment: CDR1 ENHRY and CDR2 SYGVKD. The CDR3 consists of 14 residues. Unmatched junction bases numbered 9, after V lost 8 bases and J lost 5 bases. The CDR3 sequence is CAIRSSGSYDEQYF. The CDR3 nucleotides read TGTGCCATCCGGTCTAGCGGGAGTTACGACGAGCAGTACTTC.